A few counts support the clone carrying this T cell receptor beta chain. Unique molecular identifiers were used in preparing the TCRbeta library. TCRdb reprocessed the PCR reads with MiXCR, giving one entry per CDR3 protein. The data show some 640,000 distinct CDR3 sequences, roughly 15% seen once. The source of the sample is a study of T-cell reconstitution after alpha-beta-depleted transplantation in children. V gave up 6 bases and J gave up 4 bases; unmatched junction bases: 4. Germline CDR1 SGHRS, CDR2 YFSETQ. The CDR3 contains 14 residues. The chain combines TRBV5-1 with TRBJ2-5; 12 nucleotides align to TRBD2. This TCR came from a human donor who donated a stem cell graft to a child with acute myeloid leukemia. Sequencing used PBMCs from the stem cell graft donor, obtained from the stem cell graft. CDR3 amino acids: CASTLAGGRETQYF. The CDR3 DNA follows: TGCGCCAGCACCCTAGCGGGGGGGAGAGAGACCCAGTACTTC.